Below, 17 T cell receptor beta chains from the same sample are listed, as sequenced in a study of response to subunit inactivated influenza vaccine. TCRdb processed the RT-PCR reads anew with MiXCR; each CDR3 protein has one entry. The sample carries approximately 500,000 distinct CDR3 sequences, around 13% recorded once. The source was PBMCs from blood, collected about 12 days after vaccination. The receptors derive from a man aged 50 to 59 who received an inactivated influenza vaccine.

In this sample, this clonotype turned up many times. This chain joins TRBV4-2 and TRBJ1-2; D may be TRBD1 (5 bases). V lost 2 bases and J 4 bases, leaving 8 bases between the germline ends. Per germline, CDR1 LGHNA and CDR2 YNFKEQ. This CDR3 comprises 13 residues. CDR3 in DNA: TGTGCCAGCAGCCAACAGGGTGGCTATGGCTACACCTTC. Protein product: CASSQQGGYGYTF.

This clonotype occurred a few times. The J gene is TRBJ1-5, the V gene TRBV28; 8 bases are a match to TRBD1. The CDR3 is 15 residues long. Germline trimming cut 7 bases from V and 2 bases from J; bases unmatched to any gene: 7. CDR1 is MDHEN, CDR2 SYDVKM, per germline. The CDR3 loop reads CASNRGGSGNQPQHF. CDR3 nucleotide sequence: TGTGCCAGCAACAGGGGGGGGAGTGGCAATCAGCCCCAGCATTTT.

The V and J genes are TRBV7-9 and TRBJ2-3; 8 nucleotides line up with TRBD2. Germline CDR1 SEHNR, CDR2 FQNEAQ (reference sequence). The length of the CDR3 is 17 residues. The ends lost 0 bases at V and 2 bases at J; junction bases unmatched: 7. CDR3 nucleotides: TGTGCCAGCAGCTTAGCGGGCCTAGCGGGTATCACAGATACGCAGTATTTT. As protein: CASSLAGLAGITDTQYF.

The chain combines TRBV10-3 with TRBJ2-3, with D uncertain. From germline, CDR1 is ENHRY and CDR2 SYGVKD. The CDR3 extends over 13 amino acids. Trimming cost V 6 bases and J 0 bases, with 7 bases left between them. The CDR3 region is CAIRTASTDTQYF. For the CDR3, the DNA is TGTGCCATCAGGACGGCTAGCACAGATACGCAGTATTTT.

This clonotype was counted only a few times. V and J are TRBV12-3 or TRBV12-4 and TRBJ1-5; TRBD1 is a possible D gene (5 bases). V shed 6 bases and J shed 5 bases, with 14 bases lying between them. There are 14 residues in the CDR3. The CDR3 coding sequence is TGTGCCAGCAGATACCCGGGGCTGCATCAGCCCCAGCATTTT. Protein product: CASRYPGLHQPQHF.

The chain couples TRBV5-1 to TRBJ2-6, with D maybe TRBD1 (5 bases). In germline, CDR1 is SGHRS, CDR2 YFSETQ. Trimming stripped 0 bases from V and 4 bases from J, with 8 bases between. The CDR3 sequence is 15 residues long. CDR3 coding DNA: TGCGCCAGCAGCTTGGAGGGGCGGGGGGCCAACGTCCTGACTTTC. This translates into CASSLEGRGANVLTF.

This clonotype has a handful of counts. V gene TRBV7-2 combines with J gene TRBJ1-4; 7 bases match TRBD1. The CDR3 totals 15 residues. V lost 5 bases to trimming and J lost 7 bases; unmatched junction nucleotides: 10. Germline values: CDR1 SGHTA, CDR2 FQGNSA. CDR3 region: CASSPYRGVREKLFF. CDR3 sequence (DNA): TGTGCCAGCAGCCCTTACAGGGGTGTTCGTGAAAAACTGTTTTTT.

The rearrangement uses TRBV5-5 and TRBJ2-7; D possibly corresponds to TRBD1 (5 bases). There are 13 residues in the CDR3. The germline V gene encodes CDR1 SGHKS and CDR2 YYEKEE (reference sequence). Trimming cost V 4 bases and J 3 bases, with 11 bases left between them. The CDR3 nucleotides are TGTGCCAGCAGCACCCGACAGAACTACGAGCAGTACTTC. It specifies CASSTRQNYEQYF.

This clonotype was found a few times. The rearrangement joins TRBV12-3 or TRBV12-4 to TRBJ1-3, with no clear D. Trimming cost V 0 bases and J 1 base, with 10 bases left between them. There are 16 residues in the CDR3. The CDR3 sequence: CASSLAAVTSGNTIYF. CDR3 in DNA: TGTGCCAGCAGTTTAGCAGCGGTGACTTCTGGAAACACCATATATTTT.

This clonotype was recorded a few times. J is TRBJ2-1 and V is TRBV6-7, with 8 bases lining up with TRBD2. TRBV6-7 is recorded as an ORF, its role being uncertain. The CDR3 sequence is 21 residues long. The junction had 18 bases not matched to a gene; V was cut back by 2 bases and J by 0 bases. The CDR3, as DNA: TGTGCCAGCAGTTACCCTAGACTAGCGCGAGAACCTTCTATCTCCTACAATGAGCAGTTCTTC. Translating it yields CASSYPRLAREPSISYNEQFF.

V usage is TRBV7-2 and J usage is TRBJ1-5, with D uncertain. Germline assignment: CDR1 SGHTA and CDR2 FQGNSA. Trimming left V 1 base short and J 6 bases short, with 10 bases between. This CDR3 comprises 14 residues. The CDR3 protein is CASSLEGRVQPQHF. CDR3 sequence (DNA): TGTGCCAGCAGCTTAGAAGGTCGGGTTCAGCCCCAGCATTTT. The variable domain in full, with the rest retrieved from reference TRBV7-2 and TRBJ1-5, is GAGVSQSPSNKVTEKGKDVELRCDPISGHTALYWYRQSLGQGLEFLIYFQGNSAPDKSGLPSDRFSAERTGGSVSTLTIQRTQQEDSAVYLCASSLEGRVQPQHFGDGTRLSIL.

This clonotype was detected a few times. The J gene is TRBJ2-7, the V gene TRBV29-1, with TRBD2 matching over 7 bases. J was trimmed by 3 bases and V by 4 bases; bases with no gene match: 9. Germline lookup yields CDR1 SQVTM and CDR2 ANQGSEA. The CDR3 has 14 amino acids. CDR3 coding DNA: TGCAGCGTTGGCTTTGGTAGCGGGTTCTACGAGCAGTACTTC. Translating gives CSVGFGSGFYEQYF.

This clonotype has more than one count but fewer than ten. The chain links TRBV3-1 to TRBJ1-2; D unclear. The CDR3 totals 14 residues. Germline CDR1 and CDR2: LGHDT and YNNKEL (reference sequence). V was shortened by 3 bases and J by 7 bases, with 15 bases between the two germline ends. The CDR3 DNA sequence: TGTGCCAGCAGCCAGGACGCCGCCGGAACTGGCTACACCTTC. Amino acid sequence: CASSQDAAGTGYTF.

This clonotype was observed a handful of times. The V call is TRBV29-1, the J call TRBJ2-1; D unresolved. Germline loops: CDR1 SQVTM, CDR2 ANQGSEA. This CDR3 region has 11 residues. V was cut by 7 bases and J by 4 bases, with 8 bases left in between. CDR3: CSGRNYNEQFF. CDR3 DNA: TGCAGCGGACGGAATTACAATGAGCAGTTCTTC.

This sequence joins TRBV29-1 and TRBJ2-4, with D possibly TRBD2 on 5 matching bases. The CDR3 runs to 14 residues. V was trimmed by 5 bases and J by 0 bases, leaving 11 bases between them. Germline assignment: CDR1 SQVTM and CDR2 ANQGSEA. The CDR3: CSVIPEVAKNIQYF. In DNA, the CDR3 is TGCAGCGTTATCCCGGAGGTAGCCAAAAACATTCAGTACTTC.

This clonotype was counted only a few times. The chain couples TRBV27 to TRBJ2-1; D is unresolved. Germline CDR1 reads MNHEY; CDR2 reads SMNVEV (reference sequence). This CDR3 contains 13 residues. Trimming took 2 bases from V and 9 from J, leaving 11 bases between them. The CDR3 DNA reads TGTGCCAGCAGTTTAAGACGGGTCGGTGAGCAGTTCTTC. The encoded protein is CASSLRRVGEQFF.

The sample holds a few counts of this clonotype. The rearrangement links TRBV4-3 to TRBJ2-7, with 9 positions matching TRBD1. The germline V gene encodes CDR1 LGHNA and CDR2 YSLEER. This CDR3 contains 13 residues. The J segment lost 6 bases and the V segment lost 1 base, leaving 1 base of the junction unmatched. The CDR3 DNA follows: TGCGCCAGCAGCCAAGTGGACAGGGGCGAGCAGTACTTC. This encodes CASSQVDRGEQYF.